Listed below are T cell receptor beta chains from one sample, sequenced in a study of CD8 T cells in ankylosing spondylitis. TCRdb re-analysed the 5' RACE reads in MiXCR, keeping a single row per CDR3 protein. The data show about 800,000 distinct CDR3 sequences, with approximately 12% seen just once and about 0.49% held by the top ten. The sequenced material came from blood, either unsorted or a sorted T cell fraction (not recorded which). These receptors were collected from a male donor with ankylosing spondylitis. Both conserved end residues are trimmed from each CDR3.

j_call v_call cdr3_aa
TRBJ1-4 TRBV6-5 ASSYSITNEKLF
TRBJ1-5 TRBV7-2 ASSLVAGGSPGAQH
TRBJ1-6 TRBV9 ASSVAVKAPLH
TRBJ2-5 TRBV7-2 ASSLRPPEETQY
TRBJ2-2 TRBV10-3 AISDSTGVNTGELF
TRBJ2-2 TRBV9 ASSEGRLTGELF
TRBJ1-6 TRBV28 ASRGTGYNSPLH
TRBJ1-3 TRBV7-2 ASSLWSGNTIY
TRBJ1-5 TRBV9 ASSFGTGTNQPQH
TRBJ1-1 TRBV7-2 ASSPIGAGRPEAF
TRBJ2-3 TRBV7-2 ASSFFTDTQY
TRBJ2-6 TRBV29-1 SVQQVGGYSGANVLT
TRBJ2-5 TRBV15 ATSSGLARNQETQY
TRBJ1-1 TRBV7-2 ASSAAVNTEAF
TRBJ2-1 TRBV4-2 ASSGQTGGLANNEQF
TRBJ2-2 TRBV4-1 ASSQAGSGRTGELF
TRBJ2-7 TRBV6-1 ASSRLGDYEQY
TRBJ1-1 TRBV29-1 SGETGVTEAF
TRBJ2-1 TRBV7-7 ASSPSWAGDYNEQF
TRBJ2-3 TRBV20-1 SARRDSTDTQY
TRBJ2-3 TRBV4-3 ASSQDPGLGPDTQY
TRBJ1-1 TRBV4-2 ASSRQGFETEAF
TRBJ1-1 TRBV5-1 ASSLATGMVTEAF
TRBJ1-1 TRBV5-1 ASKSGDLMSTEAF
TRBJ2-7 TRBV20-1 SALPGSDEQY
TRBJ2-7 TRBV6-2/TRBV6-3 ASSPGTPAYEQY
TRBJ1-1 TRBV4-2 ASSQSWTGNTEAF
TRBJ2-3 TRBV7-6 ASSFVGQSTDTQY
TRBJ2-3 TRBV29-1 SVEWEGLEDTQY
TRBJ2-2 TRBV10-3 AISEAAGNTGELF
TRBJ1-2 TRBV7-2 ASIGGANYGYT
TRBJ2-7 TRBV7-2 ASSFDRNSYEQY
TRBJ1-2 TRBV3-1 ASSQGLGWRRYGYT
TRBJ2-1 TRBV7-9 ASSLALGDEQF
TRBJ2-1 TRBV7-9 ASSLKIGTGTYNEQF
TRBJ2-7 TRBV20-1 SARDATPAYEQY
TRBJ1-6 TRBV27 ASTQTGSGNSPLH
TRBJ2-7 TRBV20-1 STQRPDHLYEQY
TRBJ2-7 TRBV4-3 ASSHDRVPSYEQY
TRBJ2-1 TRBV12-3/TRBV12-4 ASNRLAGVYNEQF
TRBJ2-7 TRBV5-1 ASSPTSGSVYEQY
TRBJ2-5 TRBV7-2 ASSFGAGGLETQY
TRBJ1-2 TRBV29-1 SFFSPLGYGYT
TRBJ2-7 TRBV5-1 ASGNSGGAWEQY
TRBJ1-4 TRBV6-5 ASSYLGEEKLF
TRBJ2-3 TRBV20-1 SAKREVADTQY
TRBJ2-7 TRBV28 ASSLQGAEEQY
TRBJ2-7 TRBV5-1 ASSFGGASSYEQY
TRBJ2-1 TRBV7-9 ASSLGLAGDHEQF
TRBJ2-5 TRBV20-1 SARAWGAGGETQY
TRBJ2-1 TRBV10-3 AITREAYNEQF
TRBJ2-7 TRBV19 ASSGWGAEQY
TRBJ2-7 TRBV7-9 ASSSRAAGTSGGRSYEQY